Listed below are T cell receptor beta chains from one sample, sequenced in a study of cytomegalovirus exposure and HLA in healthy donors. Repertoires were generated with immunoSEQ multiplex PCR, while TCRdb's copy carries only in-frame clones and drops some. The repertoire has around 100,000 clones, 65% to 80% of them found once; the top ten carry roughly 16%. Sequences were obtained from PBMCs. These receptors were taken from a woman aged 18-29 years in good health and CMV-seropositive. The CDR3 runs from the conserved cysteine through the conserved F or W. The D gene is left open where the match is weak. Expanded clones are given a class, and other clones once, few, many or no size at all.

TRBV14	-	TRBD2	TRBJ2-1	TGTGCCAGCAGCCAAGGGGGGTTTAGCGGGAGTACTTCCTACAATGAGCAGTTCTTC	CASSQGGFSGSTSYNEQFF
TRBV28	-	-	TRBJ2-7	TGTGCCAGCAGTTTGGGACTCTCCTACGAGCAGTACTTC	CASSLGLSYEQYF
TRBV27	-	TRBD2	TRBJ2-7	TGTGCCAGCAGTTTGAGAGGGCTAGCGGGAGGTTACGAGCAGTACTTC	CASSLRGLAGGYEQYF
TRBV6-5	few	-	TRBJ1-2	TGTGCCAGCAGTTACTCGAATGCAGGGAGGGATGGCTACACCTTC	CASSYSNAGRDGYTF
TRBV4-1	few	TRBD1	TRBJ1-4	TGCGCCAGCAGCCAAAGAACAGGGGGAATGGTAACGACTAATGAAAAACTGTTTTTT	CASSQRTGGMVTTNEKLFF
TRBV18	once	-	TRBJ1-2	TGTGCCAGCTCACCACCGGTGCAGGCCTATGGCTACACCTTC	CASSPPVQAYGYTF
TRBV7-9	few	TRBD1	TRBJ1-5	TGTTCCAGCAGCTTAGTGGTAGGGGGCGCAGATCAGCCCCAGCATTTT	CSSSLVVGGADQPQHF
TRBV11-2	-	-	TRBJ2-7	TGTGCCAGCAGCTTAGGGACACCAACCTACGAGCAGTACTTC	CASSLGTPTYEQYF
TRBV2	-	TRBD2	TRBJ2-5	TGTGCCAGCAGTGAATTTCTATTGACTAGCGGGAGTGGCGGGACCCAGTACTTC	CASSEFLLTSGSGGTQYF
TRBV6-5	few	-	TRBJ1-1	TGTGCCAGCAGTTCCCCACCCACGGGGAACACTGAAGCTTTCTTT	CASSSPPTGNTEAFF
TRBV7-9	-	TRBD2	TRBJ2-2	TGTGCCAGCAGCTTAACTAGCGGTTACACCGGGGAGCTGTTTTTT	CASSLTSGYTGELFF
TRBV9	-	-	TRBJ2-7	TGTGCCAGCAGCGTAGCCGCGGTACCGGGGGAGCAGTACTTC	CASSVAAVPGEQYF
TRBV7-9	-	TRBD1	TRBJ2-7	TGTGCCAGCAGCTCTTGGACAGGACACTACGAGCAGTACTTC	CASSSWTGHYEQYF
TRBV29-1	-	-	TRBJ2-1	TGCAGCGTTGACAGAGACTTTGAAAATGAGCAGTTCTTC	CSVDRDFENEQFF
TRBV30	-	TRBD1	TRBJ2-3	TGTGCCTGGAGGGTGAAGGGGCAGGGGGTCACAGATACGCAGTATTTT	CAWRVKGQGVTDTQYF
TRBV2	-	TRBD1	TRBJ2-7	TGTGCCAGCATCAAGGGACAGGTAACGGGCGAGCAGTACTTC	CASIKGQVTGEQYF